Listed here are 12 T cell receptor beta chains from one sample, sequenced in a study of cytotoxic CD8 clonotypes in ibrutinib-treated CLL. Assay used: immunoSEQ multiplex PCR; TCRdb lists only in-frame clones, some missing. This table has about 160,000 clones, 81% appearing once. The input for sequencing was PBMCs, taken after 12 months of ibrutinib treatment. Every receptor here comes from a human donor with chronic lymphocytic leukemia.

The gene calls are TRBV9 and TRBJ1-4; no clear D gene. The length of the CDR3 is 14 residues. The germline gives CDR1 SGDLS, CDR2 YYNGEE. Trimming stripped 3 bases from V and 11 bases from J, with 17 bases between. CDR3 in DNA: TGTGCCAGCAGCGGTGCCTCCACCTCTGGGAAACTGTTTTTT. Its translation: CASSGASTSGKLFF. Based on the CDR3 plus reference TRBV9 and TRBJ1-4, the full variable domain is DSGVTQTPKHLITATGQRVTLRCSPRSGDLSVYWYQQSLDQGLQFLIQYYNGEERAKGNILERFSAQQFPDLHSELNLSSLELGDSALYFCASSGASTSGKLFFGSGTQLSVL.

The gene calls are TRBV7-2 and TRBJ1-2, with 9 bases that match TRBD1. Trimming took 2 bases from V and 5 from J; bases not matched to a gene: 6. Germline-derived CDR1 and CDR2 are SGHTA and FQGNSA. The CDR3 has 15 residues. The CDR3 coding sequence is TGTGCCAGCAGCTTATGGACAGGGGCCCTTTATGGCTACACCTTC. Its protein is CASSLWTGALYGYTF.

The chain uses TRBV6-5 and TRBJ1-6, with D maybe TRBD1 (6 bases). The CDR3 spans 15 residues. Between the trimmed V and J ends, which lost 2 bases and 6 bases, there was a span of 11 bases. The V gene's germline CDR1 is MNHEY and CDR2 SVGAGI. CDR3 bases: TGTGCCAGCAGTTACGCTTGGACAGCTAATTCACCCCTCCACTTT. This sequence encodes CASSYAWTANSPLHF.

This sequence joins TRBV10-1 and TRBJ2-1, with 9 bases fitting TRBD2. J was trimmed by 0 bases and V by 1 base; bases with no gene match: 16. This CDR3 spans 21 amino acids. Germline loops: CDR1 WNHNN, CDR2 SYGVQD (reference sequence). CDR3 coding DNA: TGCGCCAGCAGTGAGTTTGAGGGGGGCGGGAGGGCCCCCTTCTCCTACAATGAGCAGTTCTTC. Amino acids: CASSEFEGGGRAPFSYNEQFF.

The chain is built from TRBV6-5 and TRBJ2-1; no definite D call. The CDR3 has 12 amino acids. The germline V gene encodes CDR1 MNHEY and CDR2 SVGAGI. The germline V and J ends were trimmed by 6 bases and 9 bases, with 12 bases remaining between them. CDR3 sequence reads: CASSQAYGEQFF. In nucleotides, the CDR3 is TGTGCCAGCAGCCAAGCCTACGGTGAGCAGTTCTTC.

The chain uses TRBV5-6 and TRBJ1-3; D is unresolved. Germline V CDR1 and CDR2: SGHDT, YYEEEE. The CDR3 covers 19 residues. Trimming stripped 1 base from V and 0 bases from J, with 20 bases between. In DNA form, the CDR3 reads TGTGCCAGCAGCTTGCTCGGGTCCTTCCCAACGACCTCTGGAAACACCATATATTTT. Its translation: CASSLLGSFPTTSGNTIYF. Supplemented by reference TRBV5-6 and TRBJ1-3, the full variable domain reads DAGVTQSPTHLIKTRGQQVTLRCSPKSGHDTVSWYQQALGQGPQFIFQYYEEEERQRGNFPDRFSGHQFPNYSSELNVNALLLGDSALYLCASSLLGSFPTTSGNTIYFGEGSWLTVV.

The rearrangement links TRBV7-2 to TRBJ1-4, with 9 bases matching TRBD1. Germline trimming cut 5 bases from V and 6 bases from J; bases unmatched to any gene: 7. CDR1 SGHTA and CDR2 FQGNSA come from the germline V gene. There are 15 residues in the CDR3. CDR3: CASSLVGTGYEKLFF. CDR3 bases: TGTGCCAGCAGCCTAGTCGGGACAGGGTATGAAAAACTGTTTTTT.

This clone was detected once. The chain links TRBV7-8 to TRBJ1-5, with unresolved D. Per germline, CDR1 SGHVS and CDR2 FQNEAQ. The V end was cut by 3 bases, the J end by 4 bases, with 10 bases between. The CDR3 contains 14 residues. The CDR3 protein is CASSFKNPNQPQHF. In nucleotides, the CDR3 is TGTGCCAGCAGCTTCAAGAACCCTAATCAGCCCCAGCATTTT.

CDR3 sequence (DNA): TGTGCCAGCAGCCAAGATTGGACTGAAGCTTTCTTT. Its protein product is CASSQDWTEAFF. V usage is TRBV14 and J usage is TRBJ1-1, with D hard to call. V gave up 0 bases and J gave up 5 bases, with 4 bases separating them. CDR3 length: 12 residues. Germline V CDR1 and CDR2: SGHDN, FVKESK. Using reference TRBV14 and TRBJ1-1 for the parts outside the CDR3, the full variable domain is EAGVTQFPSHSVIEKGQTVTLRCDPISGHDNLYWYRRVMGKEIKFLLHFVKESKQDESGMPNNRFLAERTGGTYSTLKVQPAELEDSGVYFCASSQDWTEAFFGQGTRLTVV.

This chain uses TRBV2 with TRBJ2-3, with 8 nucleotides matching TRBD1. V shed 7 bases and J 6 bases; nucleotides not matched to a gene: 6. The germline gives CDR1 SNHLY, CDR2 FYNNEI. CDR3 length equals 13 residues. The CDR3 region has the DNA TGTGCCAGCAAGGACAGGGAGGCTGATACGCAGTATTTT. It yields the protein CASKDREADTQYF. The full variable domain, its missing parts supplied by reference TRBV2 and TRBJ2-3, is EPEVTQTPSHQVTQMGQEVILRCVPISNHLYFYWYRQILGQKVEFLVSFYNNEISEKSEIFDDQFSVERPDGSNFTLKIRSTKLEDSAMYFCASKDREADTQYFGPGTRLTVL.

On this clone: Other DNA sequences in this specimen translate into the identical CDR3. The CDR3 DNA is TGTGCCAGCAGCTTAGGGGACAGGAGAAACACTGAAGCTTTCTTT. This sequence encodes CASSLGDRRNTEAFF. This chain links TRBV7-2 with TRBJ1-1; TRBD1 aligns across 8 bases. Germline CDR1 is SGHTA and CDR2 is FQGNSA. This CDR3 is 15 amino acids long. Trimming cost V 1 base and J 2 bases; bases outside gene matches: 3.

This sequence joins TRBV21-1 and TRBJ2-5; no check of the table's D call, TRBD2, against the DNA was made. TRBV21-1 is termed a pseudogene. This CDR3 is 17 amino acids long. CDR3 sequence (DNA): TGTGCCAGCAGCCATGTAGTGGGCGGGAGGGCCGAGGAGACCCAGTACTTC. It specifies CASSHVVGGRAEETQYF.